This TCR beta chain originates from a study of cytomegalovirus exposure and HLA in healthy donors. Background on the study: A previous analysis identified around 120 million unique TCR beta sequences derived from approximately 190 million T cells.

All the people who gave samples were healthy bone marrow donors. The CDR3 is 15 amino acids. Germline V gene sequence: CDR1 MGHRA, CDR2 YSYEKL. V lost 4 bases and J lost 2; bases outside the gene matches: 3. The PCR made use of 60 Vbeta and 13 Jbeta primers. Here immunoSEQ multiplex PCR was the method, and the copy in TCRdb shows in-frame clones only, minus some. Of about 150,000 clones in the sample, 65% to 90% were seen once. Material: PBMCs. The V call is TRBV4-1, the J call TRBJ2-2; 8 positions agree with TRBD2. The receptor comes from a male donor in good health and CMV-seronegative. The CDR3 here is CASSLSGGNTGELFF. The CDR3 DNA reads as TGCGCCAGCAGCCTAAGCGGGGGAAACACCGGGGAGCTGTTTTTT.